This TCR beta chain was captured in a study of metastatic and nonmetastatic thyroid tumors. Overall study results and limits: TCR beta diversity was reportedly significantly higher in malignant thyroid tumors than benign nodules, in blood and tumor.

The CDR3 runs to 18 residues. Germline CDR1 MNHEY, CDR2 SMNVEV (reference sequence). V lost 0 bases to trimming and J lost 6 bases; unmatched junction nucleotides: 6. Regarding this clone: Its matching antigen is unknown.

Authors' processing steps: Between-group CDR3 differences, defined by clinicopathological status, yielded a distant-metastasis classifier for papillary thyroid cancer. TCRdb reassembled clones from the PCR reads with MiXCR. V and J calls and clone size were set by TCRdb, not the authors. The data contain 39,000 or so clones, around 43% of them seen just once; the ten biggest clones take up around 24%. Each patient came to thyroid surgery without any prior treatment (of any kind). The receptor was isolated from a male donor with papillary thyroid cancer or a benign thyroid nodule (not recorded which). Some clones in this sample may be carry-over from other donors' samples. The V gene is TRBV27, the J gene TRBJ2-4; 15 nucleotides line up with TRBD2. The specimen sequenced was tumor tissue. Written as DNA, the CDR3 is TGTGCCAGCAGTTTATCTGGGACTAGCGGGAGGTGGGGAAACATTCAGTACTTC. Encoded protein: CASSLSGTSGRWGNIQYF.